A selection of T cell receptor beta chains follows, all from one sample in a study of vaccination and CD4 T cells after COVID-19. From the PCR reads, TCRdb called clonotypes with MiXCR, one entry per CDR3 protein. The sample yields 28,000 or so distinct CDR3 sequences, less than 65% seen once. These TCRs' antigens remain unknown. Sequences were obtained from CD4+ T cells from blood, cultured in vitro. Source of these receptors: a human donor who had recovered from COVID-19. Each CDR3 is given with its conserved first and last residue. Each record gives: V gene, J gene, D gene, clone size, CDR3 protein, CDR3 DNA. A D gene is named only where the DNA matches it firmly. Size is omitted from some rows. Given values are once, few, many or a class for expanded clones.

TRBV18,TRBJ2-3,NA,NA,CASSPQNGDTQYF,TGTGCCAGCTCACCACAAAACGGTGATACGCAGTATTTT
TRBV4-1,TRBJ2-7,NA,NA,CASSQADRNPYEQYF,TGCGCCAGCAGCCAAGCCGACAGAAACCCCTACGAGCAGTACTTC
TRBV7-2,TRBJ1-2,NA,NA,CASSLQGSLANYGYTF,TGTGCCAGCAGCCTCCAGGGGTCCCTAGCTAACTATGGCTACACCTTC
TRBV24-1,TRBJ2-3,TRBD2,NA,CATSDPWTSGITEDTDTQYF,TGTGCCACCAGTGACCCCTGGACTAGCGGGATAACGGAGGACACAGATACGCAGTATTTT
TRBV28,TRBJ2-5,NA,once,CASKVGGSGETQYF,TGTGCCAGCAAAGTAGGGGGGAGTGGAGAGACCCAGTACTTC
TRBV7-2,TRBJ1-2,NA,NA,CASSLVSVSTPNYGYTF,TGTGCCAGCAGCTTAGTCTCCGTATCTACCCCTAACTATGGCTACACCTTC
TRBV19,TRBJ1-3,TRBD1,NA,CASSRQGPGNTIYF,TGTGCCAGTAGTCGACAGGGTCCTGGAAACACCATATATTTT
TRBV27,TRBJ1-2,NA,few,CASSLSYRDGYGYTF,TGTGCCAGCAGTCTATCTTATCGGGACGGGTATGGCTACACCTTC
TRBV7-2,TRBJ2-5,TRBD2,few,CASSLVPSGSQETQYF,TGTGCCAGCAGCTTAGTCCCTAGCGGGAGCCAAGAGACCCAGTACTTC
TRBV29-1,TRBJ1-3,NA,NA,CSVEQTTGNTIYF,TGCAGCGTTGAACAGACTACTGGAAACACCATATATTTT
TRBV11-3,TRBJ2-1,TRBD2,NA,CASSLDRLAGNEQFF,TGTGCCAGCAGCTTAGATCGACTAGCGGGGAATGAGCAGTTCTTC
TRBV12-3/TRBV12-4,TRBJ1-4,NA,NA,CASSQMGNEKLFF,TGTGCCAGCAGCCAAATGGGGAATGAAAAACTGTTTTTT
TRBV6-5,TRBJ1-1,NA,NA,CASSYYRGSSTEAFF,TGTGCCAGCAGTTACTATCGGGGGAGTTCCACTGAAGCTTTCTTT
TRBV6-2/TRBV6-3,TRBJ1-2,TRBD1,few,CASSATGDYGYTF,TGTGCCAGCAGTGCGACAGGGGACTATGGCTACACCTTC
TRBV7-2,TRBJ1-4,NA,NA,CASSQGNEKLFF,TGTGCCAGCAGCCAAGGGAATGAAAAACTGTTTTTT
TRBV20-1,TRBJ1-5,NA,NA,CSGGEYSNQPQHF,TGCAGCGGAGGGGAGTATAGCAATCAGCCCCAGCATTTT
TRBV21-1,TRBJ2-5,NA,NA,CASSNPGPQQETQYF,TGTGCCAGCAGCAATCCAGGGCCCCAACAAGAGACCCAGTACTTC
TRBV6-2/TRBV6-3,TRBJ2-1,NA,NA,CASSFDWDRPIKYNEQFF,TGTGCCAGCAGTTTCGATTGGGACCGACCAATTAAGTACAATGAGCAGTTCTTC
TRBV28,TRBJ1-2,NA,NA,CASSLPPGANYGYTF,TGTGCCAGCAGTTTACCTCCAGGGGCGAACTATGGCTACACCTTC
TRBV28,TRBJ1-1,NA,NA,CASNLKRALNTEAFF,TGTGCCAGCAATCTCAAAAGGGCCCTGAACACTGAAGCTTTCTTT
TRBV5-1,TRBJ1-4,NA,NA,CASRNNNGVVF,TGCGCCAGCAGAAATAACAATGGAGTAGTTTTT
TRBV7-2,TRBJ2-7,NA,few,CASSLRGTVSNYEQYF,TGTGCCAGCAGCTTAAGGGGAACGGTCAGCAACTACGAGCAGTACTTC
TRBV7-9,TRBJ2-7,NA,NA,CASSSTLRVISYEQYF,TGTGCCAGCAGCTCGACCCTCAGGGTGATCTCCTACGAGCAGTACTTC
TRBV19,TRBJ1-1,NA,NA,CASRPTRTGMNTEAFF,TGTGCCAGTAGGCCTACCAGGACGGGTATGAACACTGAAGCTTTCTTT
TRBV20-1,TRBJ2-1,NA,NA,CSARLGNDGQFF,TGCAGTGCTAGATTAGGGAATGATGGGCAGTTCTTC
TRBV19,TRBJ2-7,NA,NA,CASSIGSYEQYF,TGTGCCAGTAGTATTGGCTCCTACGAGCAGTACTTC
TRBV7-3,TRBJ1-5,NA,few,CASSTDRNQPQHF,TGTGCCAGCAGCACGGACAGAAATCAGCCCCAGCATTTT
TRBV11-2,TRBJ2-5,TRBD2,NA,CASSLRLAGDFEETQYF,TGTGCCAGCAGCTTACGACTAGCGGGAGACTTTGAAGAGACCCAGTACTTC